A single sample is the source of the 7 T cell receptor beta chains below, sequenced in a study of PD-L1 blockade in urothelial cancer. Time point: peripheral blood 6 weeks after treatment start. Generated by immunoSEQ multiplex PCR, the TCRdb table keeps only in-frame clones and is missing some. The table shows about 36,000 clones, with approximately 80% occurring only once. The sample in question was PBMCs, obtained around atezolizumab (anti-PD-L1) treatment. These receptors came from a man aged 40-55 years with urothelial cancer.

The CDR3 DNA reads as TGTGCCACATCTCGACTAGCGGGAGCGGGCGGGGAGCTGTTTTTT. Protein product: CATSRLAGAGGELFF. The chain recombines TRBV6-1 with TRBJ2-2; 12 bases are shared with TRBD2. V gave up 10 bases and J gave up 7 bases; unmatched junction bases: 10. CDR1 is MNHNS, CDR2 SASEGT, per germline. The CDR3 is 15 amino acids.

The V and J genes are TRBV6-4 and TRBJ2-1; 7 positions match TRBD1. Germline lookup yields CDR1 MRHNA and CDR2 SNTAGT. The CDR3 sequence is 15 residues long. V lost 5 bases to trimming and J lost 2 bases; unmatched junction nucleotides: 6. The CDR3 spells CASSYRDSPYNEQFF. CDR3 DNA: TGTGCCAGCAGTTACCGGGACAGCCCCTACAATGAGCAGTTCTTC.

CDR3 residues: CASSLPGHRNTEAFF. CDR3 sequence (DNA): TGTGCCAGCAGTCTCCCGGGACACCGGAACACTGAAGCTTTCTTT. V usage is TRBV28 and J usage is TRBJ1-1; a possible D gene is TRBD1 (6 bases). Germline V gene data show CDR1 as MDHEN and CDR2 as SYDVKM. CDR3 length equals 15 residues. With 5 bases removed from V and 1 base from J, the gap between germline ends came to 14 bases.

This chain joins TRBV30 and TRBJ2-3; 14 bases map to TRBD2. The CDR3 runs to 14 residues. V was pared by 3 bases and J by 8 bases, with 4 bases of the junction left unmatched. Looked up from germline, CDR1 is GTSNPN and CDR2 is SVGIG (reference sequence). CDR3 sequence reads: CAWSPTSGRGTQYF. The CDR3 nucleotides read TGTGCCTGGAGCCCGACTAGCGGGAGGGGTACGCAGTATTTT.

The rearrangement joins TRBV6-1 to TRBJ2-1; 9 bases fit TRBD2. Germline lookup yields CDR1 MNHNS and CDR2 SASEGT. V lost 10 bases to trimming and J lost 8 bases; unmatched junction nucleotides: 9. This CDR3 is 13 amino acids long. The CDR3 DNA sequence: TGTGCCACGGGACTAGCCGGAGGGGATGAGCAGTTCTTC. Translating gives CATGLAGGDEQFF.

The chain combines TRBV7-8 with TRBJ2-2; D may be TRBD2 (5 bases). From germline, CDR1 is SGHVS and CDR2 FQNEAQ. The CDR3 sequence is 13 residues long. The CDR3 is CGVGSEGPGELFF. CDR3 bases: TGTGGGGTGGGCTCCGAGGGTCCCGGGGAGCTGTTTTTT.

This sequence joins TRBV28 and TRBJ2-7, with a tentative D call TRBD2 (6 bases). The germline V gene encodes CDR1 MDHEN and CDR2 SYDVKM. CDR3 size: 15 residues. V lost 3 bases and J 7 bases, leaving 19 bases between the germline ends. The CDR3 DNA reads as TGTGCCAGCAGTTTCAGGCGGGACCTGAGGATGGAGCAGTACTTC. It translates to CASSFRRDLRMEQYF. Filled out from reference TRBV28 and TRBJ2-7, the complete variable domain reads DVKVTQSSRYLVKRTGEKVFLECVQDMDHENMFWYRQDPGLGLRLIYFSYDVKMKEKGDIPEGYSVSREKKERFSLILESASTNQTSMYLCASSFRRDLRMEQYFGPGTRLTVT.